The sequence of this T cell receptor (beta chain) was determined in a study of cytomegalovirus exposure and HLA in healthy donors. About the research overall: Both the approximately 130 validation repertoires and the roughly 700 first-cohort repertoires used the same platform, as reported by a later analysis.

Assay: immunoSEQ multiplex PCR; the TCRdb copy retains only in-frame clones and omits some. Of about 190,000 clones detected, roughly 82% appear once; the ten largest clones hold approximately 7%. Broader study findings: It was reportedly the case that the classifier diagnosed cytomegalovirus status with high specificity and sensitivity. In vitro work confirmed that a few CMV-associated chains recognize CMV antigens.

Comment on this clone: Its antigen is not identified.

The V gene end was trimmed by 4 bases and the J gene end by 1 base; junction bases not matched to a gene: 14. Germline V gene data show CDR1 as SGHNT and CDR2 as YYREEE (reference sequence). This CDR3 region has 18 residues. Donors were drawn from the approximately 110-subject validation cohort, separate from the approximately 620-subject first cohort. This chain uses TRBV5-4 with TRBJ2-1; 7 nucleotides agree with TRBD2. This receptor was obtained from a young man in good health and CMV-seropositive. The sample was PBMCs. This CDR3 reads CASSPRTSGRRSYNEQFF. The CDR3 DNA reads TGTGCCAGCAGCCCTCGTACGTCCGGGAGGAGATCCTACAATGAGCAGTTCTTC. Full variable domain (remainder filled in from reference TRBV5-4 and TRBJ2-1): ETGVTQSPTHLIKTRGQQVTLRCSSQSGHNTVSWYQQALGQGPQFIFQYYREEENGRGNFPPRFSGLQFPNYSSELNVNALELDDSALYLCASSPRTSGRRSYNEQFFGPGTRLTVL.